These 30 T cell receptor beta chains share one sample of origin, sequenced in a study of identical twins. TCRdb re-derived calls from the 5' RACE reads in MiXCR, one entry per CDR3 protein. The data show about 570,000 distinct CDR3 sequences, with around a tenth seen just once and more than 2.5% held by the top ten. This sample was also put to use in a study of yellow fever vaccine responses in identical twins.

The sample taken for sequencing was PBMCs. The source of these receptors is a woman under 30 in good health.

The chain carries TRBV4-3 and TRBJ2-7; 7 bases are shared with TRBD1. CDR1 LGHNA and CDR2 YSLEER come from the germline V gene. The CDR3 consists of 16 residues. With V trimmed by 0 bases and J by 6 bases, 11 bases remained unmatched. CDR3 coding DNA: TGCGCCAGCAGCCAAGACCCGGTCACAAACAGGGGCGAGCAGTACTTC. Translating it yields CASSQDPVTNRGEQYF.

Many counts were recorded for this clonotype. V and J are TRBV3-1 and TRBJ2-1, with TRBD2 matching 9 bases. This CDR3 region has 16 residues. The V segment lost 4 bases and the J segment 4 bases; nucleotides outside the gene matches: 8. The germline gives CDR1 LGHDT, CDR2 YNNKEL (reference sequence). The CDR3 DNA reads TGTGCCAGCAGCCTCTCTCCCCTAGCGGGGTACAATGAGCAGTTCTTC. Amino acids: CASSLSPLAGYNEQFF.

The chain is built from TRBV6-2 or TRBV6-3 and TRBJ1-5; no reliable D call. The CDR3 is 16 residues long. The V end was cut by 0 bases, the J end by 0 bases, with 9 bases between. In germline, CDR1 is MNHEY, CDR2 SVGEGT. CDR3 sequence: CASSYSGGNSNQPQHF. CDR3 DNA: TGTGCCAGCAGTTACTCGGGAGGGAATAGCAATCAGCCCCAGCATTTT.

This clonotype was seen only a few times. This rearrangement joins TRBV3-1 to TRBJ1-3; 7 bases line up with TRBD1. Germline CDR1 is LGHDT and CDR2 is YNNKEL (reference sequence). V lost 0 bases and J lost 1; bases outside the gene matches: 6. CDR3 length: 17 residues. CDR3 sequence reads: CASSQDAAGGSGNTIYF. The CDR3 DNA sequence: TGTGCCAGCAGCCAAGATGCGGCAGGGGGGTCTGGAAACACCATATATTTT. The full variable domain, completed using reference TRBV3-1 and TRBJ1-3, is DTAVSQTPKYLVTQMGNDKSIKCEQNLGHDTMYWYKQDSKKFLKIMFSYNNKELIINETVPNRFSPKSPDKAHLNLHINSLELGDSAVYFCASSQDAAGGSGNTIYFGEGSWLTVV.

This clonotype was observed a few times. The J gene is TRBJ2-2, the V gene TRBV12-5, with D maybe TRBD2 (5 bases). The ends were cut back, 4 bases at V and 2 bases at J, with 11 bases in the middle. The V gene's germline CDR1 is LGHNT and CDR2 FRNRAP. This CDR3 comprises 15 residues. CDR3 region: CASGSYRGNTGELFF. The CDR3 DNA reads as TGTGCTAGTGGTTCCTACCGGGGAAACACCGGGGAGCTGTTTTTT.

The chain carries TRBV7-9 and TRBJ2-7; D unresolved. V lost 4 bases and J lost 3, with 10 bases in between. The CDR3 loop spans 13 amino acids. Germline lookup yields CDR1 SEHNR and CDR2 FQNEAQ (reference sequence). As DNA, the CDR3 is TGTGCCAGCAGCTCCTTCGCAGGCTACGAGCAGTACTTC. Protein: CASSSFAGYEQYF.

This clonotype was observed at least ten times. This chain joins TRBV10-3 and TRBJ1-5; D may be TRBD1 (6 bases). V dropped 0 bases and J dropped 0 bases, with 12 bases sitting between them. The CDR3 spans 17 residues. Germline V lookup: CDR1 ENHRY, CDR2 SYGVKD. CDR3 bases: TGTGCCATCAGTGAGTCCCAAGAAGGGGGTAGCAATCAGCCCCAGCATTTT. Its protein is CAISESQEGGSNQPQHF.

Ten or more counts support this clonotype. The gene calls are TRBV7-8 and TRBJ2-5; possibly TRBD2 for D (6 bases). The length of the CDR3 is 15 residues. The germline V gene has CDR1 SGHVS and CDR2 FQNEAQ. V was clipped by 4 bases and J by 1 base, with 13 bases between them. Here the CDR3 DNA reads TGTGCCAGCAGCTCAGCGGAGGGGTTCCAAGAGACCCAGTACTTC. As protein: CASSSAEGFQETQYF.

This clonotype has just a few counts. The chain joins TRBV7-2 to TRBJ2-3, with 12 bases identical to TRBD2. Trimming cost V 4 bases and J 6 bases; bases outside gene matches: 8. This CDR3 region has 16 residues. The germline gives CDR1 SGHTA, CDR2 FQGNSA. The CDR3 region has the DNA TGTGCCAGCAGCTCCTCGGCTAGCGGGAGGGTGGATACGCAGTATTTT. Protein product: CASSSSASGRVDTQYF.

This clonotype was found many times. V usage is TRBV7-9 and J usage is TRBJ2-7, with TRBD2 matching over 7 bases. There are 14 residues in the CDR3. CDR1 is SEHNR, CDR2 FQNEAQ, per germline (reference sequence). V shed 4 bases, J shed 3 bases, and the junction held 6 bases outside the gene matches. The CDR3 DNA is TGTGCCAGCAGCTCCGGGACTATATTCTACGAGCAGTACTTC. This encodes CASSSGTIFYEQYF.

Many counts were recorded for this clonotype. V and J are TRBV12-3 or TRBV12-4 and TRBJ2-7; D call uncertain. This CDR3 has 13 amino acids. Trimming removed 3 bases from V and 3 bases from J, with 9 bases in between. The CDR3 spells CASSFPPDYEQYF. The CDR3 coding sequence is TGTGCCAGCAGTTTTCCCCCTGACTACGAGCAGTACTTC.

J is TRBJ2-1 and V is TRBV5-1, with 8 bases matching TRBD2. The CDR3 is 15 residues long. J lost 7 bases, V lost 6 bases, and 12 bases had no gene match. Germline CDR1 and CDR2: SGHRS and YFSETQ. CDR3: CASNSGSSAKNEQFF. The CDR3 DNA follows: TGCGCCAGCAACAGCGGGAGTTCGGCCAAGAATGAGCAGTTCTTC.

CDR3 sequence reads: CASSPLLGGGNYEQYF. The DNA of the CDR3 is TGTGCCAGCAGCCCCCTCCTTGGTGGAGGGAACTACGAGCAGTACTTC. The chain couples TRBV7-9 to TRBJ2-7; weak D call: TRBD2 (6 bases). Germline V gives CDR1 SEHNR, CDR2 FQNEAQ (reference sequence). Deletions cut 5 bases from V and 3 bases from J, with 20 bases between. This CDR3 has 16 residues. Drawing the rest from reference TRBV7-9 and TRBJ2-7, the complete variable domain is DTGVSQNPRHKITKRGQNVTFRCDPISEHNRLYWYRQTLGQGPEFLTYFQNEAQLEKSRLLSDRFSAERPKGSFSTLEIQRTEQGDSAMYLCASSPLLGGGNYEQYFGPGTRLTVT.

This clonotype was observed a few times. CDR3 amino acids: CSARVVGSSYEQYF. CDR3 DNA sequence: TGCAGTGCTAGAGTAGTGGGGAGCTCCTACGAGCAGTACTTC. The genes are TRBV20-1 and TRBJ2-7; TRBD2 might be the D (5 bases). Trimming shortened V by 1 base and J by 0 bases, and 10 bases separated the two germline ends. CDR1 is DFQATT, CDR2 SNEGSKA, per germline (reference sequence). The CDR3 is 14 residues long.

This clonotype occurred a few times. V gene TRBV6-2 or TRBV6-3 combines with J gene TRBJ2-3, with 15 bases aligning to TRBD2. The V and J ends lost 2 bases and 4 bases, in that order; junction bases with no gene match: 13. The CDR3 is 20 amino acids. The germline V gene has CDR1 MNHEY and CDR2 SVGEGT. CDR3 nucleotides: TGTGCCAGCAGTTACACACCTCCGGGACTAGCGGGAGGAAGCGCAGATACGCAGTATTTT. This codes for CASSYTPPGLAGGSADTQYF.

The CDR3 DNA follows: TGTGCCAGCAGCTTGAGGAGCGTGAGGCCCTACGAGCAGTACTTC. It encodes CASSLRSVRPYEQYF. This chain joins TRBV5-6 and TRBJ2-7; no reliable D call. This CDR3 is built from 15 residues. Trimming removed 1 base from V and 2 bases from J, with 13 bases in between. Germline V gene lookup returns CDR1 SGHDT and CDR2 YYEEEE.

V is TRBV5-6 and J is TRBJ2-7; D perhaps matches TRBD1 (5 bases). Trimming removed 0 bases at V and 5 bases at J, with 12 bases between. The germline V gene encodes CDR1 SGHDT and CDR2 YYEEEE. The length of the CDR3 is 14 residues. The CDR3 nucleotides read TGTGCCAGCAGCTTGGGACAGATTTCACACGAGCAGTACTTC. As protein: CASSLGQISHEQYF.

The chain uses TRBV5-1 and TRBJ2-5; D perhaps matches TRBD1 (6 bases). The CDR3 runs to 14 residues. V lost 0 bases to trimming and J lost 6 bases, with 12 bases between them. Germline V CDR1 and CDR2: SGHRS, YFSETQ. Here the CDR3 reads CASSLVTGKKTQYF. CDR3 sequence (DNA): TGCGCCAGCAGCTTGGTAACAGGGAAAAAGACCCAGTACTTC.

The genes are TRBV3-1 and TRBJ2-3, with D unresolved. This CDR3 region has 12 residues. V was shortened by 5 bases and J by 6 bases, with 9 bases between the two germline ends. CDR1 and CDR2 from the germline V gene are LGHDT and YNNKEL (reference sequence). The CDR3 is CASSMTGDTQYF. The CDR3, as DNA: TGTGCCAGCAGCATGACCGGGGATACGCAGTATTTT.

This clonotype was found many times. This chain uses TRBV27 with TRBJ2-1; possible D gene TRBD2, 5 bases. Trimming left V 1 base short and J 13 bases short, with 17 bases between. The CDR3 totals 14 residues. CDR1 is MNHEY and CDR2 is SMNVEV in the germline V gene (reference sequence). The CDR3 protein is CASSLYPERKNQFF. The DNA for the CDR3 is TGTGCCAGCAGTTTATACCCCGAGCGGAAGAATCAGTTCTTC.

Ten or more counts support this clonotype. The gene calls are TRBV7-9 and TRBJ2-7; the D is unclear. Germline V lookup: CDR1 SEHNR, CDR2 FQNEAQ (reference sequence). The CDR3 consists of 13 residues. V dropped 1 base and J dropped 4 bases, with 8 bases sitting between them. The CDR3 DNA sequence: TGTGCCAGCAGCTTAGAGCTTTCGTACGAGCAGTACTTC. Protein sequence: CASSLELSYEQYF.

V and J are TRBV9 and TRBJ2-5; no firm D call. The CDR3 contains 13 residues. From germline, CDR1 is SGDLS and CDR2 YYNGEE. Trimming shortened V by 3 bases and J by 5 bases, and 11 bases separated the two germline ends. This CDR3 is CASSDGAGETQYF. The CDR3 DNA follows: TGTGCCAGCAGCGATGGAGCTGGGGAGACCCAGTACTTC.

The V and J genes are TRBV7-2 and TRBJ2-7, with D hard to call. Between the trimmed V and J ends, which lost 0 bases and 0 bases, there was a span of 9 bases. Germline loops: CDR1 SGHTA, CDR2 FQGNSA. This CDR3 is 15 amino acids long. CDR3 sequence reads: CASSLAAVGSYEQYF. The CDR3 DNA reads TGTGCCAGCAGCTTAGCGGCCGTCGGCTCCTACGAGCAGTACTTC.

The rearrangement links TRBV12-3 or TRBV12-4 to TRBJ1-6; weak D call: TRBD1 (6 bases). The CDR3 has 14 residues. V lost 3 bases to trimming and J lost 5 bases, with 8 bases between them. CDR3 loop: CASSFWTDNSPLHF. CDR3 DNA sequence: TGTGCCAGCAGTTTCTGGACAGATAATTCACCCCTCCACTTT.

This clonotype was counted at least ten times. The V call is TRBV7-2, the J call TRBJ2-2; TRBD2 is a possible D gene (5 bases). Trimming pared 2 bases from V and 8 bases from J, leaving 12 bases between. CDR1 is SGHTA, CDR2 FQGNSA, per germline. This CDR3 has 14 amino acids. CDR3 sequence reads: CASSLIVAIGELFF. Written as DNA, the CDR3 is TGTGCCAGCAGCTTAATCGTAGCGATAGGGGAGCTGTTTTTT.

A remark on this clonotype: At one boundary the junction diverges from the germline segment, which might be a read error. The gene calls are TRBV12-3 or TRBV12-4 and TRBJ2-5, with 12 positions matching TRBD1. The CDR3 contains 19 residues. Written as DNA, the CDR3 is TGTGCCATCAGTTTTTCCCGGGACAGGGGGCTCCTGGGGCAAGAGACCCAGTACTTC. Translated: CAISFSRDRGLLGQETQYF.

The rearrangement links TRBV5-1 to TRBJ2-5, with 9 bases matching TRBD1. The CDR3 totals 15 residues. Germline V gene data show CDR1 as SGHRS and CDR2 as YFSETQ. Trimming at V came to 4 bases and at J to 7 bases, leaving 11 bases not matched to a gene. Here the CDR3 reads CASSEGQGPSGTQYF. CDR3 sequence (DNA): TGCGCCAGCAGCGAAGGACAGGGGCCCTCGGGGACCCAGTACTTC.

This clonotype was seen at least ten times. The V and J genes are TRBV20-1 and TRBJ2-7; 11 nucleotides align to TRBD2. This CDR3 spans 13 amino acids. Germline V gives CDR1 DFQATT, CDR2 SNEGSKA (reference sequence). CDR3 in amino acids: CSAGLAGVYEQYF. CDR3 in DNA: TGCAGCGCTGGACTAGCGGGCGTCTACGAGCAGTACTTC.

This clonotype was seen more than once but under ten times. The CDR3 nucleotides are TGTGCCAGCAGTACGCGGACGGTAGCCAAAAACATTCAGTACTTC. This translates into CASSTRTVAKNIQYF. This chain links TRBV28 with TRBJ2-4; D is undetermined. Germline-derived CDR1 and CDR2 are MDHEN and SYDVKM. The ends were cut back, 5 bases at V and 0 bases at J, with 11 bases in the middle. The CDR3 runs to 15 residues.

V and J are TRBV7-2 and TRBJ2-2, with TRBD2 identical over 7 bases. The CDR3 sequence is 14 residues long. The junction had 3 bases not matched to a gene; V was cut back by 3 bases and J by 5 bases. Germline V lookup: CDR1 SGHTA, CDR2 FQGNSA. The CDR3 reads CASSFKRDTGELFF. In DNA, the CDR3 is TGTGCCAGCAGCTTCAAGCGGGATACCGGGGAGCTGTTTTTT.